The rows below give T cell receptor beta chains drawn from one sample of a study of Tregs in tolerant kidney transplant recipients. Using immunoSEQ multiplex PCR, the repertoire was profiled, and TCRdb retains in-frame clones only, with some absent. The table has roughly 69,000 clones, 98% seen once. The sample was Tregs from blood, taken before the transplant. These receptors were taken from a human donor who received a combined kidney and bone marrow transplant. The CDR3 runs from the conserved cysteine through the conserved F or W. Fields, in order: V gene, clone size, D gene, J gene, CDR3 protein, CDR3 DNA. The D gene is left open where the match is weak. Clone size is shown for a subset of rows, as once, few, many or a class of expanded clone.

>TRBV7-7|-|TRBD2|TRBJ2-1
CASSPLAGSDEQFF
TGTGCCAGCAGCCCCCTAGCGGGATCGGATGAGCAGTTCTTC
>TRBV10-3|-|-|TRBJ2-3
CAISTLGGQTDTQYF
TGTGCCATCAGTACCCTGGGGGGGCAGACAGATACGCAGTATTTT
>TRBV5-1|-|TRBD1|TRBJ1-1
CASSDQGADTEAFF
TGCGCCAGCAGCGATCAGGGGGCGGACACTGAAGCTTTCTTT
>TRBV4-2|-|-|TRBJ2-5
CASSQSSSATTKETQYF
TGTGCCAGCAGCCAGAGCTCTAGCGCAACAACTAAAGAGACCCAGTACTTC
>TRBV30|-|-|TRBJ1-1
CAWSPPLRGEAFF
TGTGCCTGGAGCCCGCCCTTGAGAGGTGAAGCTTTCTTT
>TRBV10-3|-|-|TRBJ1-5
CATYGGGHQPQHF
TGTGCCACCTATGGGGGGGGGCATCAGCCCCAGCATTTT
>TRBV2|-|TRBD1|TRBJ2-4
CASSGGTDNIQYF
TGTGCCAGCAGTGGAGGGACAGACAACATTCAGTACTTC
>TRBV5-1|-|TRBD1|TRBJ1-1
CASSFGQANTEAFF
TGCGCCAGCAGCTTCGGACAGGCCAACACTGAAGCTTTCTTT
>TRBV19|-|-|TRBJ2-7
CASSMRLGGRASYEQYF
TGTGCCAGTAGTATGAGGCTGGGTGGCAGGGCCAGTTACGAGCAGTACTTC
>TRBV29-1|-|TRBD2|TRBJ2-7
CSVVSGRPYF
TGCAGCGTTGTCAGCGGGAGACCGTACTTC
>TRBV7-8|-|-|TRBJ1-1
CASSLGGGTEAFF
TGTGCCAGCAGCTTAGGGGGGGGCACTGAAGCTTTCTTT
>TRBV29-1|-|-|TRBJ1-1
CSAIHRMNTEAFF
TGCAGCGCTATCCACAGGATGAACACTGAAGCTTTCTTT
>TRBV12-5|-|TRBD2|TRBJ2-3
CASGLVFGGVTDTQYF
TGTGCTAGTGGTTTGGTTTTCGGGGGGGTCACAGATACGCAGTATTTT
>TRBV2|-|TRBD2|TRBJ2-3
CASTLLAGGPIFRTDTQYF
TGTGCCAGCACCTTACTAGCGGGGGGGCCTATTTTTCGTACAGATACGCAGTATTTT
>TRBV9|once|-|TRBJ2-1
CASSKDRYNEQFF
TGTGCCAGCAGCAAGGACAGATACAATGAGCAGTTCTTC
>TRBV5-6|-|-|TRBJ1-5
CASSPGRDSNQPQHF
TGTGCCAGCAGCCCCGGCAGGGATAGCAATCAGCCCCAGCATTTT
>TRBV10-3|-|TRBD2|TRBJ2-3
CAISVGLAGDVTQYF
TGTGCCATCAGTGTGGGACTAGCGGGGGATGTTACGCAGTATTTT
>TRBV5-1|-|-|TRBJ1-1
CASRRQMNTEAFF
TGCGCCAGCAGGAGACAGATGAACACTGAAGCTTTCTTT
>TRBV4-2|-|-|TRBJ1-4
CASSHTGTRVNEKLFF
TGTGCCAGCAGCCACACCGGGACACGGGTTAATGAAAAACTGTTTTTT
>TRBV19|-|TRBD2|TRBJ2-7
CASTRLAGSYEQYF
TGTGCCAGTACCAGACTAGCGGGGTCCTACGAGCAGTACTTC
>TRBV5-1|-|-|TRBJ1-3
CASSLGGQLGNTIYF
TGCGCCAGCAGCTTGGGCGGGCAGCTTGGAAACACCATATATTTT
>TRBV19|-|TRBD1|TRBJ1-3
CASWSRGPSGNTIYF
TGTGCCAGTTGGTCCAGGGGGCCCTCTGGAAACACCATATATTTT
>TRBV4-3|-|-|TRBJ1-3
CASSQVRGSGNTIYF
TGCGCCAGCAGCCAAGTGCGGGGCTCTGGAAACACCATATATTTT
>TRBV9|-|TRBD1|TRBJ1-6
CASSVSGQGAPLHF
TGTGCCAGCAGCGTATCAGGACAGGGGGCTCCCCTCCACTTT
>TRBV30|-|TRBD1|TRBJ1-2
CAWSRGGADGYTF
TGTGCCTGGAGTCGAGGGGGCGCGGATGGCTACACCTTC
>TRBV19|-|TRBD1|TRBJ2-2
CASSGDRGLLFGELFF
TGTGCCAGTAGTGGGGACAGGGGCCTACTGTTCGGGGAGCTGTTTTTT
>TRBV5-1|-|TRBD1|TRBJ1-1
CASSAGQANTEAFF
TGCGCCAGCAGCGCGGGACAGGCGAACACTGAAGCTTTCTTT
>TRBV5-4|once|TRBD2|TRBJ2-1
CASSPSGTLNNEQFF
TGTGCCAGCAGCCCTAGCGGGACCCTTAACAATGAGCAGTTCTTC
>TRBV18|-|-|TRBJ2-2
CASSQDLNTGELFF
TGTGCCAGCTCCCAAGACTTAAACACCGGGGAGCTGTTTTTT
>TRBV29-1|-|-|TRBJ1-1
CSARGWNTEAFF
TGCAGCGCCAGGGGCTGGAACACTGAAGCTTTCTTT
>TRBV11-2|-|TRBD2|TRBJ2-5
CASSLLVASGTAETQYF
TGTGCCAGCAGTCTCTTAGTGGCTAGCGGGACCGCAGAGACCCAGTACTTC
>TRBV30|-|-|TRBJ1-2
CAWSVAVLYGYTF
TGTGCCTGGAGTGTTGCTGTACTCTATGGCTACACCTTC
>TRBV10-3|-|-|TRBJ2-1
CAIRTQGGDEQFF
TGTGCCATCAGGACCCAAGGAGGCGATGAGCAGTTCTTC
>TRBV4-2|once|TRBD1|TRBJ1-4
CASSLGTGFEKLFF
TGTGCCAGCAGCCTGGGGACAGGGTTTGAAAAACTGTTTTTT
>TRBV6-5|-|TRBD2|TRBJ2-3
CASRSRGGGTDTQYF
TGTGCCAGCAGATCGCGGGGGGGCGGGACAGATACGCAGTATTTT
>TRBV7-2|-|-|TRBJ2-5
CASSSMGRGETQYF
TGTGCCAGCAGCTCAATGGGCAGGGGAGAGACCCAGTACTTC
>TRBV18|-|-|TRBJ1-5
CASSGGVSNQPQHF
TGTGCCAGCTCGGGGGGGGTGAGCAATCAGCCCCAGCATTTT
>TRBV19|-|-|TRBJ1-5
CASSKVSRGARRQPQHF
TGTGCCAGTAGTAAGGTCTCCCGGGGGGCGCGGAGGCAGCCCCAGCATTTT
>TRBV4-2|-|-|TRBJ1-2
CASSQGWPRGSGYTF
TGTGCCAGCAGCCAAGGCTGGCCCCGCGGGAGTGGCTACACCTTC
>TRBV18|-|-|TRBJ1-4
CASSPVDSWKLFF
TGTGCCAGCTCACCAGTGGACAGTTGGAAACTGTTTTTT
>TRBV4-3|-|TRBD2|TRBJ2-1
CASSHRYQTSGRAEQFF
TGCGCCAGCAGCCACAGATATCAGACTAGCGGGAGGGCCGAGCAGTTCTTC
>TRBV2|-|TRBD2|TRBJ2-5
CASSPGLATQETQYF
TGTGCCAGCAGCCCTGGACTAGCGACACAAGAGACCCAGTACTTC
>TRBV5-6|-|-|TRBJ1-2
CASSPGTLNGYTF
TGTGCCAGCAGCCCTGGGACATTGAATGGCTACACCTTC
>TRBV7-9|-|TRBD2|TRBJ2-2
CASSTYGTRFGELFF
TGTGCCAGCAGCACCTACGGGACTAGATTCGGGGAGCTGTTTTTT